The 7 T cell receptor beta chains below were found in one sample sequenced in a study of early T cells in non-severe SARS-CoV-2 infection. TCRdb re-derived calls from the 5' RACE reads in MiXCR, one entry per CDR3 protein. The sample has fewer than 65,000 distinct CDR3 sequences; roughly an eighth are singletons. Sequenced material: whole blood. All receptors come from an adult who was a healthcare worker with PCR-confirmed SARS-CoV-2 infection or an uninfected control (not recorded which).

Ten or more counts support this clonotype. The rearrangement uses TRBV5-1 and TRBJ2-5; D may be TRBD2 (5 bases). Germline V gene lookup returns CDR1 SGHRS and CDR2 YFSETQ. Trimming removed 4 bases at V and 4 bases at J, with 17 bases between. CDR3 size: 15 residues. CDR3 loop: CASSREEGFGETQYF. CDR3 bases: TGCGCCAGCAGCCGGGAAGAGGGCTTTGGAGAGACCCAGTACTTC. Based on the CDR3 plus reference TRBV5-1 and TRBJ2-5, the full variable domain is KAGVTQTPRYLIKTRGQQVTLSCSPISGHRSVSWYQQTPGQGLQFLFEYFSETQRNKGNFPGRFSGRQFSNSRSEMNVSTLELGDSALYLCASSREEGFGETQYFGPGTRLLVL.

This clonotype occurred many times. This chain uses TRBV18 with TRBJ1-5; D remains unclear. CDR3 length equals 14 residues. V was pared by 4 bases and J by 0 bases, with 7 bases between. Germline CDR1 and CDR2: KGHSH and LQKENI. The CDR3 region is CASSRDNSNQPQHF. Written as DNA, the CDR3 is TGTGCCAGCTCACGAGACAATAGCAATCAGCCCCAGCATTTT.

This chain's CDR3 is CASSPTGDSREKLFF. The DNA of the CDR3 is TGTGCCAGCAGCCCTACCGGGGACAGCCGAGAAAAACTGTTTTTT. The V gene is TRBV7-9, the J gene TRBJ1-4; 7 bases match TRBD1. CDR3 length equals 15 residues. Germline CDR1 reads SEHNR; CDR2 reads FQNEAQ (reference sequence). V lost 5 bases to trimming and J lost 8 bases; unmatched junction nucleotides: 11. Full variable domain (missing parts from reference TRBV7-9 and TRBJ1-4): DTGVSQNPRHKITKRGQNVTFRCDPISEHNRLYWYRQTLGQGPEFLTYFQNEAQLEKSRLLSDRFSAERPKGSFSTLEIQRTEQGDSAMYLCASSPTGDSREKLFFGSGTQLSVL.

This clonotype was picked up many times. The gene calls are TRBV29-1 and TRBJ2-3; D is unclear. Germline values: CDR1 SQVTM, CDR2 ANQGSEA. Trimming stripped 3 bases from V and 6 bases from J, with 4 bases between. The CDR3 totals 10 residues. CDR3 protein: CSVDMDTQYF. For the CDR3, the DNA is TGCAGCGTTGATATGGATACGCAGTATTTT.

There are many counts of this clonotype. The gene calls are TRBV5-1 and TRBJ1-1, with TRBD1 identical over 7 bases. Germline CDR1 SGHRS, CDR2 YFSETQ. This CDR3 is built from 14 residues. With V trimmed by 3 bases and J by 2 bases, 4 bases remained unmatched. In DNA, the CDR3 is TGCGCCAGCAGCTCCGGACAGGCTAACACTGAAGCTTTCTTT. It encodes CASSSGQANTEAFF.

The rearrangement links TRBV12-3 or TRBV12-4 to TRBJ2-4, with D maybe TRBD1 (6 bases). Trimming took 7 bases from V and 3 from J, leaving 13 bases between them. CDR3 length: 14 amino acids. CDR3 sequence reads: CASTRDNSKNIQYF. CDR3 sequence (DNA): TGTGCCAGCACCCGGGACAATAGCAAAAACATTCAGTACTTC.

The V call is TRBV11-2, the J call TRBJ2-7, with D tentatively TRBD2 (5 bases). Germline lookup yields CDR1 SGHAT and CDR2 FQNNGV. This CDR3 is 13 amino acids long. Trimming cost V 5 bases and J 8 bases, with 16 bases left between them. The CDR3 DNA reads as TGTGCCAGCAGCCGTACACGGGGTGGGCAGCAGTACTTC. Translation gives CASSRTRGGQQYF.